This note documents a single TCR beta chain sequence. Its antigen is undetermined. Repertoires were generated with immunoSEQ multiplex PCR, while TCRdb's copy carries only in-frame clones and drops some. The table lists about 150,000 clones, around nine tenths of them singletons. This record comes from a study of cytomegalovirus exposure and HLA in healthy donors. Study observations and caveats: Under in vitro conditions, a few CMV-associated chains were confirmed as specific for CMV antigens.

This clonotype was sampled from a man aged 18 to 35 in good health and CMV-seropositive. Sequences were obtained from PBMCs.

The CDR3 sequence is CSAKGAWDSYNEQFF. The CDR3 DNA is TGCAGCGCCAAAGGGGCCTGGGACAGCTACAATGAGCAGTTCTTC. The rearrangement joins TRBV29-1 to TRBJ2-1, with 7 positions matching TRBD1. V was pared by 7 bases and J by 3 bases, with 12 bases of the junction left unmatched. CDR3 length equals 15 residues. Germline V gene data show CDR1 as SQVTM and CDR2 as ANQGSEA.